The clone carrying this T cell receptor beta chain was detected a few times. The sample comes from a study of identical twins. TCRdb called the 5' RACE reads again in MiXCR, with one record for every CDR3 protein. The sample has 430,000 or so distinct CDR3 sequences; 24% are singletons. Germline assignment: CDR1 LGHNA and CDR2 YNFKEQ. The ends lost 0 bases at V and 6 bases at J; junction bases unmatched: 10. This CDR3 contains 17 residues. This same sample was also part of a study on T cells expressing NK-cell markers.

The source is a woman aged 18-35 years in good health. Sequenced material: CD4+ T cells sorted from blood. The chain combines TRBV4-2 with TRBJ2-3; 9 nucleotides line up with TRBD2. CDR3 bases: TGTGCCAGCAGCCAAGATCCAACACGGACTAGCGCCGATACGCAGTATTTT. As protein: CASSQDPTRTSADTQYF.